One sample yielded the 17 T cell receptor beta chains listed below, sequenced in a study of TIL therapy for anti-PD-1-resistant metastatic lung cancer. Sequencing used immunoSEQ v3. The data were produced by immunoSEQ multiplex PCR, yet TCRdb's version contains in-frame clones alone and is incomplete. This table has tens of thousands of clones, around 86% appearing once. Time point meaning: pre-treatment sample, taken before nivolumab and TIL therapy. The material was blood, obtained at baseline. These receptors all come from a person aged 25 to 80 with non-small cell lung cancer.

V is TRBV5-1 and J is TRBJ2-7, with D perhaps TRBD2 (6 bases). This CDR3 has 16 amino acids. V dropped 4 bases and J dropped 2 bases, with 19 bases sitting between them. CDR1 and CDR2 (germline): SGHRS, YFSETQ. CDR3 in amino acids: CASSPGGAKNTYEQYF. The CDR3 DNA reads TGCGCCAGCAGCCCAGGAGGGGCCAAAAACACCTACGAGCAGTACTTC.

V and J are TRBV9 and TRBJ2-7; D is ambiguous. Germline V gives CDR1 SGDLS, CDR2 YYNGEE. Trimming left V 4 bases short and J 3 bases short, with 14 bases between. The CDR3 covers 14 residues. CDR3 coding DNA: TGTGCCAGCAGCCCCTCAATATGGGACTACGAGCAGTACTTC. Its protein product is CASSPSIWDYEQYF.

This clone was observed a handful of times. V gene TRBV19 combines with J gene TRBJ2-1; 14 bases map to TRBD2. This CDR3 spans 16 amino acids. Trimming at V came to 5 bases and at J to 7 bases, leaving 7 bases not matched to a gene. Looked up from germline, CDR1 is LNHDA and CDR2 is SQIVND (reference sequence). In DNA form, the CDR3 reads TGTGCCAGTAGTGTGACTAGCGGGAGGGTGTGGAATGAGCAGTTCTTC. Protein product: CASSVTSGRVWNEQFF.

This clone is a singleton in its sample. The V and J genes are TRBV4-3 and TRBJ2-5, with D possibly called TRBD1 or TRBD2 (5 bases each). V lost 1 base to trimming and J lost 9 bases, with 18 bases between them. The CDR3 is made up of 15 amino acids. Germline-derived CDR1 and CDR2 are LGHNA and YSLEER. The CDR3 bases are TGCGCCAGCAGCCAAGCTTGGGGACCGCGGCAGCCCCAGTACTTC. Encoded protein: CASSQAWGPRQPQYF.

The CDR3 loop reads CASSSPGHSQETQYF. DNA for the CDR3: TGTGCCAGCAGCTCCCCGGGACACTCACAAGAGACCCAGTACTTC. The chain has TRBV7-8 and TRBJ2-5, with a tentative D call TRBD1 (6 bases). V lost 4 bases and J lost 2, with 14 bases in between. This CDR3 comprises 15 residues. Germline V gene data show CDR1 as SGHVS and CDR2 as FQNEAQ.

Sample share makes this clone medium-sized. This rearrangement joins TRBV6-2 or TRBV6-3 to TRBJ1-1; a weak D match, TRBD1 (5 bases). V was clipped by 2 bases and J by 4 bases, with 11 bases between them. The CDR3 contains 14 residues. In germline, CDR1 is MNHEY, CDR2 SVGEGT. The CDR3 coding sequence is TGTGCCAGCAGTTACATAGGGGCGAGCACTGAAGCTTTCTTT. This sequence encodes CASSYIGASTEAFF.

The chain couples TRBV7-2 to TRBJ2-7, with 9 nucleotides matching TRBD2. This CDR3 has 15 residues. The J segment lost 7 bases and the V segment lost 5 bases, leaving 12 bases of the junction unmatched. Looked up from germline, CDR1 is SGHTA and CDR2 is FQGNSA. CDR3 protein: CASSPLGGRAGEQYF. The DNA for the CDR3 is TGTGCCAGCAGCCCACTCGGCGGGAGGGCCGGGGAGCAGTACTTC.

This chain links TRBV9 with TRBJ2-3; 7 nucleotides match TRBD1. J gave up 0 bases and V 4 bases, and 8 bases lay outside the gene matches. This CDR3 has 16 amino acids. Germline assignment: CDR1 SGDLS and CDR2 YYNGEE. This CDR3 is CASSRNRDRSTDTQYF. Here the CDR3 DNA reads TGTGCCAGCAGCAGAAACCGGGACAGAAGCACAGATACGCAGTATTTT.

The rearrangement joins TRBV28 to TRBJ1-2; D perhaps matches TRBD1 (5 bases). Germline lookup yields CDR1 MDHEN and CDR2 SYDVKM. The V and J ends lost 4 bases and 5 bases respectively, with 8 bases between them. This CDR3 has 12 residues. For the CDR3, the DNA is TGTGCCAGCAGTTCCCCAGGGTATGGCTACACCTTC. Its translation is CASSSPGYGYTF.

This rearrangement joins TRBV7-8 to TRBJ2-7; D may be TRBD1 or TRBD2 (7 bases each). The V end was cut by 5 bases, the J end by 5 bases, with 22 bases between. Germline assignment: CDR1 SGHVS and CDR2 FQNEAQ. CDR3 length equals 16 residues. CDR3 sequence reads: CASSPLVGGGLDEQYF. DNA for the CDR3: TGTGCCAGCAGCCCCCTTGTGGGAGGGGGCCTCGACGAGCAGTACTTC.

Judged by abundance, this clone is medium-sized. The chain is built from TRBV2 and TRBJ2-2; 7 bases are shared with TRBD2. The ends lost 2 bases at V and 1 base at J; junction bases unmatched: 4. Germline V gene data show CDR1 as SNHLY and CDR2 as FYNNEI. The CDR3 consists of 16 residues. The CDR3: CASSELSSGNTGELFF. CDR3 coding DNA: TGTGCCAGCAGTGAACTGTCTAGCGGGAACACCGGGGAGCTGTTTTTT.

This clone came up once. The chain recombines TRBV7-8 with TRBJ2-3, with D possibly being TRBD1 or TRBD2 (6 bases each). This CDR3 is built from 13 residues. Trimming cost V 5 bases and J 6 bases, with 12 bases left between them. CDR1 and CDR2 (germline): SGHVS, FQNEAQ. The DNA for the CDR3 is TGTGCCAGCAGCCTGGGGGGCTTGGATACGCAGTATTTT. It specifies CASSLGGLDTQYF.

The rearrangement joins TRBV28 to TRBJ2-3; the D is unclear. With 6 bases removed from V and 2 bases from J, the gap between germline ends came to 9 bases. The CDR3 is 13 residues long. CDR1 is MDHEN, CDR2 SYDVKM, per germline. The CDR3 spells CASRRTATDTQYF. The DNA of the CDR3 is TGTGCCAGCAGGAGAACAGCCACAGATACGCAGTATTTT.

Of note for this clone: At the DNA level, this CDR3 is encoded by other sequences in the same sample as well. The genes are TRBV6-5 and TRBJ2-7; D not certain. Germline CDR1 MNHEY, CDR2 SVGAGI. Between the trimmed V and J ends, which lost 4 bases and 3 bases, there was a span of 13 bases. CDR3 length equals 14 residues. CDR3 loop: CASSLSWASYEQYF. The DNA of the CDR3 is TGTGCCAGCAGTTTGTCTTGGGCTAGCTACGAGCAGTACTTC.

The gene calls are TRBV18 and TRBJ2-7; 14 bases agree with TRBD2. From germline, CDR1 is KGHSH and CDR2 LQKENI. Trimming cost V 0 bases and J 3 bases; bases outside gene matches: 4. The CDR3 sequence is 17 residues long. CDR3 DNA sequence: TGTGCCAGCTCACCACCTGCGGGACTAGCGGGGGACTACGAGCAGTACTTC. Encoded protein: CASSPPAGLAGDYEQYF. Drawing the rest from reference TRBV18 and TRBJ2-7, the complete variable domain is NAGVMQNPRHLVRRRGQEARLRCSPMKGHSHVYWYRQLPEEGLKFMVYLQKENIIDESGMPKERFSAEFPKEGPSILRIQQVVRGDSAAYFCASSPPAGLAGDYEQYFGPGTRLTVT.

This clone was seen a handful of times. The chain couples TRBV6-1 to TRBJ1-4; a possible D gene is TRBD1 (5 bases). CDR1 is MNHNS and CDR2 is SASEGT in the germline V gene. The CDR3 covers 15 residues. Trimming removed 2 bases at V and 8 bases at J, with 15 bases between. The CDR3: CASSEWGGNGEKLFF. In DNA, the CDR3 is TGTGCCAGCAGTGAATGGGGGGGGAACGGAGAAAAACTGTTTTTT.

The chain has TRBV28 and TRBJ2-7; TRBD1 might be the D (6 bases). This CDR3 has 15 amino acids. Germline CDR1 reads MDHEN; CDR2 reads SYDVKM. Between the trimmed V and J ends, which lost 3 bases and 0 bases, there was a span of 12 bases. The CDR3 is CASSFSQGLSYEQYF. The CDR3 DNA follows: TGTGCCAGCAGTTTCAGCCAGGGGCTCTCCTACGAGCAGTACTTC. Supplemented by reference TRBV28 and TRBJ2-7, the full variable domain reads DVKVTQSSRYLVKRTGEKVFLECVQDMDHENMFWYRQDPGLGLRLIYFSYDVKMKEKGDIPEGYSVSREKKERFSLILESASTNQTSMYLCASSFSQGLSYEQYFGPGTRLTVT.